Shown below are 14 T cell receptor beta chains from a single sample sequenced in a study of molecular identifiers for immune sequencing clone quantification. TCRdb redid the calling of the PCR reads with MiXCR, one entry per CDR3 protein. The sample holds about 640,000 distinct CDR3 sequences, less than 20% seen once. Sequencing was carried out using naive CD8+ T cells from blood, with Jurkat cell RNA spiked in. The subset was: FACS-sorted CD8+CD4-CCR7+CD45RA+ naive T cells. The receptors shown here come from a human donor in good health. Some libraries in this study had Jurkat cell RNA spiked in.

This clonotype was seen only a few times. The chain combines TRBV5-6 with TRBJ2-1; no clear D gene. The length of the CDR3 is 13 residues. Between the trimmed V and J ends, which lost 4 bases and 8 bases, there was a span of 13 bases. The V gene's germline CDR1 is SGHDT and CDR2 YYEEEE. CDR3 DNA sequence: TGTGCCAGCAGCCCGGTCGATCCGGATGAGCAGTTCTTC. Amino acids: CASSPVDPDEQFF.

This chain connects TRBV19 to TRBJ1-6, with TRBD1 matching over 8 bases. After removal of 4 bases from V and 8 bases from J, the junction contained 7 bases not matched to a gene. Germline CDR1 reads LNHDA; CDR2 reads SQIVND (reference sequence). The CDR3 is made up of 15 amino acids. CDR3 DNA: TGTGCCAGTAGTACAGACAGGGGTTGGGATTCACCCCTCCACTTT. Translated, it gives CASSTDRGWDSPLHF.

In this sample, this clonotype turned up many times. Written as DNA, the CDR3 is TGTGCCAGCAGTTACGAAAACACTGAAGCTTTCTTT. This codes for CASSYENTEAFF. The J gene is TRBJ1-1, the V gene TRBV6-2 or TRBV6-3, with no clear D. CDR3 length: 12 residues. The germline V gene has CDR1 MNHEY and CDR2 SVGEGT. V dropped 2 bases and J dropped 2 bases, with 3 bases sitting between them.

In regard to this clonotype: At one boundary the junction diverges from the germline segment, which might be a read error. CDR3 in amino acids: CATGDSGQRYTDTQYF. The CDR3 DNA is TGTGCCACCGGTGATTCGGGACAGCGATACACAGATACGCAGTATTTT. This rearrangement joins TRBV24-1 to TRBJ2-3, with TRBD1 matching over 7 bases. The germline V gene has CDR1 KGHDR and CDR2 SFDVKD. CDR3 length: 16 residues.

In the case of this clonotype: A read error may be the cause here, since a much bigger clone is one base away. V and J are TRBV6-6 and TRBJ2-5; 11 bases are a match to TRBD2. With V trimmed by 8 bases and J by 3 bases, 8 bases remained unmatched. CDR3 size: 15 residues. Germline CDR1 and CDR2: MNHNY and SVGAGI (reference sequence). CDR3 loop: CASGRLAGLKETQYF. For the CDR3, the DNA is TGTGCCAGCGGTAGACTAGCGGGGCTGAAAGAGACCCAGTACTTC.

This clonotype has a count of ten or more. The chain links TRBV11-2 to TRBJ1-1; no clear D gene. Germline loops: CDR1 SGHAT, CDR2 FQNNGV. The CDR3 covers 13 residues. V was shortened by 4 bases and J by 2 bases, with 8 bases between the two germline ends. CDR3 loop: CASSSGFNTEAFF. The CDR3 DNA is TGTGCCAGCAGCTCCGGTTTCAACACTGAAGCTTTCTTT.

This clonotype was counted many times. The chain is built from TRBV6-6 and TRBJ1-1; TRBD1 is a possible D gene (5 bases). The CDR3 loop spans 14 amino acids. Germline lookup yields CDR1 MNHNY and CDR2 SVGAGI (reference sequence). V was trimmed by 5 bases and J by 4 bases, leaving 14 bases between them. Here the CDR3 DNA reads TGTGCCAGCAGTACCCTGGAGGGGACCACTGAAGCTTTCTTT. It encodes CASSTLEGTTEAFF.

The gene calls are TRBV6-2 or TRBV6-3 and TRBJ2-7, with D perhaps matching TRBD1 (6 bases). Germline CDR1 MNHEY, CDR2 SVGEGT. The ends were cut back, 2 bases at V and 4 bases at J, with 15 bases in the middle. CDR3 length: 15 amino acids. The CDR3 loop is CASSYLWTEKYEQYF. As DNA, the CDR3 is TGTGCCAGCAGTTACCTTTGGACAGAGAAATACGAGCAGTACTTC.

Many counts were recorded for this clonotype. The V and J genes are TRBV6-2 or TRBV6-3 and TRBJ2-3; 11 bases align to TRBD2. Germline-derived CDR1 and CDR2 are MNHEY and SVGEGT. Germline trimming cut 4 bases from V and 6 bases from J; bases unmatched to any gene: 12. The CDR3 contains 17 residues. The CDR3 DNA follows: TGTGCCAGCAGTTTGTTAGCGGGGGGGCCGGATAGGGATACGCAGTATTTT. It translates to CASSLLAGGPDRDTQYF.

The chain uses TRBV4-1 and TRBJ2-1; TRBD2 matches 11 bases. The ends lost 0 bases at V and 0 bases at J; junction bases unmatched: 7. Per the germline V gene, CDR1 is MGHRA and CDR2 is YSYEKL. CDR3 length equals 19 residues. The CDR3 protein is CASSQDEGLAGGSYNEQFF. The CDR3 DNA follows: TGCGCCAGCAGCCAAGATGAGGGGCTAGCGGGGGGCTCCTACAATGAGCAGTTCTTC.

To note about this clonotype: A much larger clone differs from this one at a single base, so this may be a read error. The J gene is TRBJ2-7, the V gene TRBV4-1, with D perhaps matching TRBD2 (5 bases). The germline V and J ends were trimmed by 5 bases and 2 bases, with 10 bases remaining between them. CDR1 is MGHRA, CDR2 YSYEKL, per germline. There are 13 residues in the CDR3. Here the CDR3 DNA reads TGCGCCAGCAGCTCTCAACTAGCCTACGAGCAGTACTTC. The encoded protein is CASSSQLAYEQYF.

The V and J genes are TRBV29-1 and TRBJ2-1; D might be TRBD2 (6 bases). Per the germline V gene, CDR1 is SQVTM and CDR2 is ANQGSEA. V gave up 7 bases and J gave up 1 base, with 11 bases separating them. The CDR3 extends over 13 amino acids. The CDR3 nucleotides are TGCAGCGCTGGACTAAGTTCCTACAATGAGCAGTTCTTC. It codes for CSAGLSSYNEQFF.

This clonotype was detected once. This may come from a read error, since a much larger clone is one base off. The J gene is TRBJ2-7, the V gene TRBV28; D unresolved. The CDR3 runs to 12 residues. Trimming removed 5 bases from V and 5 bases from J, with 10 bases in between. Germline assignment: CDR1 MDHEN and CDR2 SYDVKM. CDR3 sequence: CASSPEFHEQYF. In DNA form, the CDR3 reads TGTGCCAGCAGTCCGGAATTTCACGAGCAGTACTTC.

With respect to this clonotype: This may stem from a read error, because a much larger clone lies one nucleotide away. The chain employs TRBV5-4 and TRBJ2-7; maybe TRBD2 (7 bases). The CDR3 spans 17 residues. Between the trimmed V and J ends, which lost 4 bases and 2 bases, there was a span of 22 bases. Germline V gene data show CDR1 as SGHNT and CDR2 as YYREEE (reference sequence). This CDR3 is CASSAGDTRISAYEQYF. The DNA of the CDR3 is TGTGCCAGCAGCGCGGGGGACACTCGGATTAGCGCCTACGAGCAGTACTTC. The whole variable domain, filled in from reference TRBV5-4 and TRBJ2-7, reads ETGVTQSPTHLIKTRGQQVTLRCSSQSGHNTVSWYQQALGQGPQFIFQYYREEENGRGNFPPRFSGLQFPNYSSELNVNALELDDSALYLCASSAGDTRISAYEQYFGPGTRLTVT.